Sequencing of this T cell receptor beta chain was carried out in a study of T cells in Graves' hyperthyroidism and ophthalmopathy. Patients were excluded because of uncontrolled infection, other autoimmune disease, pregnancy or lactation. Using RNA transcripts as the source, TCR beta CDR3 regions were amplified. A first-round RT-PCR of the TCR CDR3 used the HTBI primer set. From the multiplex PCR reads, TCRdb called clonotypes with MiXCR, one entry per CDR3 protein. The sample carries nearly 600,000 distinct CDR3 sequences, 14% recorded once. V was cut by 6 bases and J by 4 bases, with 15 bases left in between. The CDR3 has 14 residues. Germline V CDR1 and CDR2: MNHEY, SVGEGT.

The sequenced material came from blood. This TCR was recovered from a woman younger than 30 with Graves' ophthalmopathy. The gene calls are TRBV6-2 or TRBV6-3 and TRBJ2-5; the D is unclear. The CDR3 DNA reads as TGTGCCAGCAGACACGGGCCCTTCCCAGAGACCCAGTACTTC. As protein: CASRHGPFPETQYF.